This T cell receptor (beta chain) came from a study of T cells in localized non-small cell lung cancer. Points from the study as a whole: Turning up in adjacent lung were a median approximately 60 of the top 100 tumor clones.

This table comes from immunoSEQ multiplex PCR, and its TCRdb copy is limited to in-frame clones, with some not included. The table includes 20,000 to 30,000 clones, approximately 86% detected once. As concerns this clone: What it binds is not known.

The TCR comes from a female donor older than 55 with stage I lung adenocarcinoma. The sample in question was peripheral blood, obtained before any cancer treatment.

In DNA form, the CDR3 reads TGTGCCAGCAGCTTAGCTCGCAACCAAGAGACCCAGTACTTC. Encoded protein: CASSLARNQETQYF. This sequence joins TRBV7-9 and TRBJ2-5; D ambiguous. Germline loops: CDR1 SEHNR, CDR2 FQNEAQ (reference sequence). Trimming removed 0 bases at V and 0 bases at J, with 5 bases between. The length of the CDR3 is 14 residues.